A selection of T cell receptor beta chains follows, all from one sample in a study of cytomegalovirus exposure and HLA in healthy donors. Repertoires were generated with immunoSEQ multiplex PCR, while TCRdb's copy carries only in-frame clones and drops some. The sample carries 150,000 to 200,000 clones, more than 70% recorded once. Sequencing was performed on PBMCs. Receptor source: a man younger than 40 in good health and CMV-seronegative. The CDR3 runs from the conserved cysteine through the conserved F or W. The D gene is left open where the match is weak. The size entry is marked missing in some rows and otherwise reads once, few, many or a size class.

cdr3_nt	cdr3_aa	clone_size	d_call	v_call	j_call
TGTGCCAGCAGCTTTGGGACAGGTGGGGAGACCCAGTACTTC	CASSFGTGGETQYF	NA	TRBD1	TRBV11-3	TRBJ2-5
TGTGCCAGCAGCCGCCACAGGGGGCTCAATCAGCCCCAGCATTTT	CASSRHRGLNQPQHF	NA	TRBD1	TRBV7-2	TRBJ1-5
TGTGCCAGCTCACAAAACAGGGGGCATGATGAAAAACTGTTTTTT	CASSQNRGHDEKLFF	NA	TRBD1	TRBV18	TRBJ1-4
TGTGCCAGCAGCTTGGCCCTGACAGGGGAGTCCTACGAGCAGTACTTC	CASSLALTGESYEQYF	NA	TRBD1	TRBV5-4	TRBJ2-7
TGTGCCAGCCGTTTTCAGGGGTTGGGCGAGAACACTGAAGCTTTCTTT	CASRFQGLGENTEAFF	NA	NA	TRBV27	TRBJ1-1
TGTGCCAGCAGCTTAGATCACGGGAGACGTTACAATGAGCAGTTCTTC	CASSLDHGRRYNEQFF	NA	NA	TRBV11-2	TRBJ2-1
TGTGCCAGCTCACCACCGACAAACTCCTACGAGCAGTACTTC	CASSPPTNSYEQYF	NA	NA	TRBV18	TRBJ2-7
TGCAGCGTTGAAGCACCGGTCTCCTACGAGCAGTACTTC	CSVEAPVSYEQYF	NA	NA	TRBV29-1	TRBJ2-7
TGCGCCAGCAGCCCTAGCGGGGGGGTGAGCACAGATACGCAGTATTTT	CASSPSGGVSTDTQYF	NA	TRBD2	TRBV5-1	TRBJ2-3
TGTGCCAGTAAAAACAACGGACAGGGAAGGTATGGCTACACCTTC	CASKNNGQGRYGYTF	NA	TRBD1	TRBV19	TRBJ1-2
TGTGCCAGCAGCTTTTATTCGGGGGGCGAAGAGCCCCAGCATTTT	CASSFYSGGEEPQHF	NA	NA	TRBV7-2	TRBJ1-5
TGTGCCAGCAGCGCTAATAGAGAAACAGAGACCCAGTACTTC	CASSANRETETQYF	NA	NA	TRBV7-9	TRBJ2-5
TGTGCCAGCAGCCCGGGACTACTCTACAATGAGCAGTTCTTC	CASSPGLLYNEQFF	NA	TRBD2	TRBV13	TRBJ2-1
TGTGCCAGCAGCCCCGACAGGTTATCCTACGAGCAGTACTTC	CASSPDRLSYEQYF	NA	NA	TRBV5-6	TRBJ2-7
TGTGCCAGCAGTGGGCAGGGGGCATGGAATGAGCAGTTCTTC	CASSGQGAWNEQFF	few	TRBD1	TRBV25-1	TRBJ2-1
TGTGCCAGCAGCTTAGTGCCGGGGGGGACTGCCGGTTTAGGGACCCAGTACTTC	CASSLVPGGTAGLGTQYF	NA	TRBD2	TRBV7-9	TRBJ2-5
TGCGCCAGCAGCCCCAGGACAGACGAGCAGTACTTC	CASSPRTDEQYF	NA	NA	TRBV5-1	TRBJ2-7
TGTGCCAGCAGCGCGAAAATAGCGGGAGGGAAGTACGAGCAGTACTTC	CASSAKIAGGKYEQYF	NA	TRBD2	TRBV2	TRBJ2-7
TGTGCCAGCAGACGGACAGGGGCCGAGCAGTACTTC	CASRRTGAEQYF	NA	TRBD1	TRBV25-1	TRBJ2-7
TGTGCCAGCAGTTACTCTGACTCCGGGGAGCTGCTTTTT	CASSYSDSGELLF	NA	NA	TRBV6-5	TRBJ2-2
TGTGCCAGCAGCCAGGGACAGGGGCTGAACACCGGGGAGCTGTTTTTT	CASSQGQGLNTGELFF	NA	TRBD1	TRBV6-6	TRBJ2-2
TGTGCCAGCAGTCGTAATAATTCACCCCTCCACTTT	CASSRNNSPLHF	NA	NA	TRBV27	TRBJ1-6
TGTGCCAGCAGTTTAGGCAGATTCGGGACAACTAAGCAGTTCTTC	CASSLGRFGTTKQFF	NA	NA	TRBV27	TRBJ2-1
TGTGCTAGTTACGAGGTCTCCTACGAGCAGTACTTC	CASYEVSYEQYF	NA	NA	TRBV12-5	TRBJ2-7
TGTGCCAGCAGTGAAGAGTCTAGCGGGAACTTCTACGAGCAGTACTTC	CASSEESSGNFYEQYF	NA	TRBD2	TRBV2	TRBJ2-7
TGCAGCGTTGTTCCAGCGGGGTTTAAATTAGACTCCTACAATGAGCAGTTCTTC	CSVVPAGFKLDSYNEQFF	NA	TRBD2	TRBV29-1	TRBJ2-1
TGCGCCAGCGGAACGGGGAAGGGAGAGTACTTC	CASGTGKGEYF	NA	NA	TRBV10-2	TRBJ2-7
TGTGCCAGTAGGGCCTATAACAGAGTGGTCACTGAAGCTTTCTTT	CASRAYNRVVTEAFF	NA	NA	TRBV19	TRBJ1-1
TGTGCCAGCAGGAAATCCCAGGGGACCGGCTACACCTTC	CASRKSQGTGYTF	once	NA	TRBV28	TRBJ1-2
TGTGCCAGCAGCCACCTCAGGACTAGCTTATCTTACGAGCAGTACTTC	CASSHLRTSLSYEQYF	NA	TRBD2	TRBV7-8	TRBJ2-7
TGTGCCAGCAATGCACAGGACACCGGGGAGCTGTTTTTT	CASNAQDTGELFF	NA	NA	TRBV2	TRBJ2-2
TGTGCCAGCAGCTTACGGTCGGGTCCCGGTAACACCGGGGAGCTGTTTTTT	CASSLRSGPGNTGELFF	NA	NA	TRBV7-9	TRBJ2-2
TGTGCCAGCAGTTACTCTACAGGCACTGGCTCCTACGAGCAGTACTTC	CASSYSTGTGSYEQYF	NA	NA	TRBV6-6	TRBJ2-7
TGTGCCAGCAGTGACAGGGCTGGGGCCAACGTCCTGACTTTC	CASSDRAGANVLTF	few	TRBD1	TRBV11-2	TRBJ2-6
TGTGCCAGCAGCCCCAGACTAGCGGGGTTCACAGATACGCAGTATTTT	CASSPRLAGFTDTQYF	once	TRBD2	TRBV14	TRBJ2-3
TGTGCCAGCAGCTTAGCAGGGGGACAGTTTCACTACGAGCAGTACTTC	CASSLAGGQFHYEQYF	NA	TRBD1	TRBV7-8	TRBJ2-7
TGTGCCAGCAGCCAGGGATTTGGAAACACCATATATTTT	CASSQGFGNTIYF	few	NA	TRBV6-5	TRBJ1-3